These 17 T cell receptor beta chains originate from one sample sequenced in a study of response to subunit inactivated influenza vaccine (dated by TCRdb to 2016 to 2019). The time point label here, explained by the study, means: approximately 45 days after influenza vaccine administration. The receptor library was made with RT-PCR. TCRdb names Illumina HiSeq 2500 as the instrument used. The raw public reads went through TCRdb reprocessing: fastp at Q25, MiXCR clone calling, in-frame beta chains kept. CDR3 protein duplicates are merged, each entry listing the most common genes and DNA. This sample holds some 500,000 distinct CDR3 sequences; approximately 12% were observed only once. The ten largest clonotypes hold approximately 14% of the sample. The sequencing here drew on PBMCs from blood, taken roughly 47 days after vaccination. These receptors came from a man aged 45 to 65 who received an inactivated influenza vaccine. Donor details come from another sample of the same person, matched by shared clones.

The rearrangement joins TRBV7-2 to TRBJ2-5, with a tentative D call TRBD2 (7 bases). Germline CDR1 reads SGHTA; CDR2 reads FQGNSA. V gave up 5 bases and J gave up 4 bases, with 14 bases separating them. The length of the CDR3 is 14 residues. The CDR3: CASSTTGGIETQYF. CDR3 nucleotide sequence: TGTGCCAGCAGCACGACGGGGGGCATAGAGACCCAGTACTTC. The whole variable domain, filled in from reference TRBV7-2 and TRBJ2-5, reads GAGVSQSPSNKVTEKGKDVELRCDPISGHTALYWYRQSLGQGLEFLIYFQGNSAPDKSGLPSDRFSAERTGGSVSTLTIQRTQQEDSAVYLCASSTTGGIETQYFGPGTRLLVL.

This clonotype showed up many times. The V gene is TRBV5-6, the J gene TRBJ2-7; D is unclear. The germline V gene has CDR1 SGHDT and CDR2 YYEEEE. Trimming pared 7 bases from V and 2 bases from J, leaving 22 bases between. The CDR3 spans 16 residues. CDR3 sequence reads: CASGPTVGRGTYEQYF. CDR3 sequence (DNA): TGTGCCAGCGGACCGACCGTAGGGCGCGGTACCTACGAGCAGTACTTC.

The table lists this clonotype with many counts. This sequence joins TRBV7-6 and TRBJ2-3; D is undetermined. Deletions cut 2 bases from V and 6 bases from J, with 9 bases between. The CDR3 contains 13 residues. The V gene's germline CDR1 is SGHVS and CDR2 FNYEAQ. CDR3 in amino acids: CASSLIRADTQYF. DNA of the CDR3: TGTGCCAGCAGCTTAATAAGGGCGGATACGCAGTATTTT.

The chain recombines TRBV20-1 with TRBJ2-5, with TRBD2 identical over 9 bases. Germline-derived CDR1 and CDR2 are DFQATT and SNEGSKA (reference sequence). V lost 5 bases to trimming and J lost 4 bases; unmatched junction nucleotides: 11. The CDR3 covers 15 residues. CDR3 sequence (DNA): TGCAGTGCTGCCAGCGGGGGGCGGGGTGGAGAGACCCAGTACTTC. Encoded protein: CSAASGGRGGETQYF.

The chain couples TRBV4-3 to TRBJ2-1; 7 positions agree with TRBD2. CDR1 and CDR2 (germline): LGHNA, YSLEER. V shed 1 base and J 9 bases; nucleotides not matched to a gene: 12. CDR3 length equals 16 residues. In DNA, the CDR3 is TGCGCCAGCAGCCAAGTGTCGGTTACTAGCGCGGGTGAGCAGTTCTTC. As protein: CASSQVSVTSAGEQFF.

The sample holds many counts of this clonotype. Here the CDR3 DNA reads TGTGCCAGCAGTCCGACAGGGGAGGAGCAGTACTTC. It specifies CASSPTGEEQYF. This sequence joins TRBV6-5 and TRBJ2-7; 8 nucleotides align to TRBD1. CDR3 size: 12 residues. Germline-derived CDR1 and CDR2 are MNHEY and SVGAGI. J was trimmed by 7 bases and V by 5 bases; bases with no gene match: 4.

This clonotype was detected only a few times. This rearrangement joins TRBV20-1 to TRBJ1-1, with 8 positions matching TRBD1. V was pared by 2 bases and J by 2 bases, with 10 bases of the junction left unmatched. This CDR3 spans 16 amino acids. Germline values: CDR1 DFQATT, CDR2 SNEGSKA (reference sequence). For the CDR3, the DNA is TGCAGTGCTAGACCCTCCTTTGGACAGGGCAACACTGAAGCTTTCTTT. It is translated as CSARPSFGQGNTEAFF.

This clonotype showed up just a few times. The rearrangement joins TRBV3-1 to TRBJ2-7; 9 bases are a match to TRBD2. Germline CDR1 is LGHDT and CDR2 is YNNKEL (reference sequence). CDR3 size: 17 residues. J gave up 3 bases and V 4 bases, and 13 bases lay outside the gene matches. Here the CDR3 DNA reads TGTGCCAGCAGCCCGGAAAAGTTAGCGGGAGCGAACTACGAGCAGTACTTC. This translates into CASSPEKLAGANYEQYF.

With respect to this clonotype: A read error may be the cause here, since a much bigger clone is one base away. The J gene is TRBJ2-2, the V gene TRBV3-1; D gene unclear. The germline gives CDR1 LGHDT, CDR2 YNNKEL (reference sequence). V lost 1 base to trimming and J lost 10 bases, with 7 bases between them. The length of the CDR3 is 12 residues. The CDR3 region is CASSQAPVELFF. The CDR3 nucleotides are TGTGCCAGCAGCCAAGCTCCCGTGGAGCTGTTTTTT.

CDR3 loop: CATTMGTGLQETQYF. CDR3 in DNA: TGTGCCACCACTATGGGGACAGGACTCCAGGAGACCCAGTACTTC. The V and J genes are TRBV12-3 or TRBV12-4 and TRBJ2-5; 8 bases are a match to TRBD1. V was clipped by 10 bases and J by 5 bases; unmatched bases: 15. The length of the CDR3 is 15 residues.

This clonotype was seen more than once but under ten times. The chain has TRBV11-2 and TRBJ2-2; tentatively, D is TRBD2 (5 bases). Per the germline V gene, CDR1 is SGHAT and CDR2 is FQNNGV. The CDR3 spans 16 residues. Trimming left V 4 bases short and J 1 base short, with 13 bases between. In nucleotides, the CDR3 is TGTGCCAGCAGCTCCATTCCGGGAAGGAACACCGGGGAGCTGTTTTTT. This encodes CASSSIPGRNTGELFF. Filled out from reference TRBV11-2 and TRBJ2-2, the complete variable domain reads EAGVAQSPRYKIIEKRQSVAFWCNPISGHATLYWYQQILGQGPKLLIQFQNNGVVDDSQLPKDRFSAERLKGVDSTLKIQPAKLEDSAVYLCASSSIPGRNTGELFFGEGSRLTVL.

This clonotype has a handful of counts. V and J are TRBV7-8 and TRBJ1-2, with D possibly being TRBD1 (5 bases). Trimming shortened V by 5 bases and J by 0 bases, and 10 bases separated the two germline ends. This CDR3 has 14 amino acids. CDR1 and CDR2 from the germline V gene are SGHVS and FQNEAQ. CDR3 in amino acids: CASSVRVPNYGYTF. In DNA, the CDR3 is TGTGCCAGCAGCGTCAGGGTACCTAACTATGGCTACACCTTC.

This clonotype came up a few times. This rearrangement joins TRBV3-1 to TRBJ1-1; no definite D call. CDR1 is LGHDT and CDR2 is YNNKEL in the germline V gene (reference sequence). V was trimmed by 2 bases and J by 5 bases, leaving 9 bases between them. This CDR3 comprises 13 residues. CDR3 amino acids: CASSQFRRTEAFF. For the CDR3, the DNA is TGTGCCAGCAGCCAATTCAGGAGGACTGAAGCTTTCTTT. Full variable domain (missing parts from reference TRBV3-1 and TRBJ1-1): DTAVSQTPKYLVTQMGNDKSIKCEQNLGHDTMYWYKQDSKKFLKIMFSYNNKELIINETVPNRFSPKSPDKAHLNLHINSLELGDSAVYFCASSQFRRTEAFFGQGTRLTVV.

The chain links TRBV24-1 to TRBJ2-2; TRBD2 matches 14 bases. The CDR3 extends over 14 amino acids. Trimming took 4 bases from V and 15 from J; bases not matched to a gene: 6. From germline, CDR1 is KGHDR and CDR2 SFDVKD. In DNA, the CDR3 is TGTGCCACCAGTGACCCGGGACTAGCGGGAGTGATGTTTTTT. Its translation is CATSDPGLAGVMFF.

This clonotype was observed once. CDR3 coding DNA: TGTGCCAGCAGTGGTGGAACGGGGACAGAGACCCAGTACTTC. It specifies CASSGGTGTETQYF. V usage is TRBV6-2 or TRBV6-3 and J usage is TRBJ2-5; D is tentatively TRBD1 or TRBD2 (5 bases each). Germline CDR1 MNHEY, CDR2 SVGEGT. The V end was cut by 5 bases, the J end by 4 bases, with 14 bases between. This CDR3 spans 14 amino acids.

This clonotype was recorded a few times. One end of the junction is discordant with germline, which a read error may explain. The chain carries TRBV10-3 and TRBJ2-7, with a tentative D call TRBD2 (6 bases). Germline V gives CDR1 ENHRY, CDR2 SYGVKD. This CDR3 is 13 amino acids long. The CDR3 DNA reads TGTGCAATCACCGACCGGGGGTCCTACGAGCAGTACTTC. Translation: CAITDRGSYEQYF.

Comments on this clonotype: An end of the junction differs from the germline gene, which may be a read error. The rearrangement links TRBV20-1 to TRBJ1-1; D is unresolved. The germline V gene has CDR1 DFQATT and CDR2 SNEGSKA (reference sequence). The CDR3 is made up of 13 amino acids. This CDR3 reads CSARGAVNIEAFF. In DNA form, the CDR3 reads TGCAGTGCTAGAGGGGCCGTTAACATTGAAGCTTTCTTT.